This record concerns one TCR beta chain sequence. The clone's antigen remains unknown. No base quality information exists; no much larger clone differs at one position. The immunoSEQ Assay was the method used to sequence TCRbeta CDR3 regions. After extraction, genomic DNA underwent amplification by bias-controlled multiplex PCR, followed by high-throughput sequencing. As for the original processing: Collapsing and filtering of sequences were performed to quantify the absolute abundance of each unique TCRbeta CDR3 region. Usable DNA was measured by amplifying reference genes present in all nucleated cells, and TCRbeta template counts were normalized to that usable DNA to estimate T cell fraction. Repertoire TCRs were annotated as SARS-CoV-2-specific when V gene, CDR3 amino acid sequence and J gene were exactly matched to a known reactive TCR set. MIRA supplied the reference SARS-CoV-2 TCR set, which was filtered for enrichment in COVID-19-positive ImmuneCODE repertoires so that public or cross-reactive TCRs were removed. Drawing on the MIRA antigens, annotated TCRs were analysed further at the level of specific ORF or position within ORF. Breadth was defined as annotated unique rearrangements over total unique productive rearrangements; depth was the summed frequency of those rearrangements. Two-sided Wilcoxon rank-sum tests were used to compare TCR breadth between groups. TCRdb retrieved this table from immuneACCESS and kept in-frame rearrangements only. Not all clones are present; in checked studies, unresolved V genes account for under half, and no reason is known for the remainder. V, J and clone size derive from that table, while D and trimming were established from the DNA sequence. The sample has 290,000 or so clones on record, over 75% of them singletons. Together, the top ten hold 3% to 4% of the sample.

The data derive from a study of Ad26.COV2.S vaccination and SARS-CoV-2 variants (dated by TCRdb to about 2021). Regarding the research as a whole: Vaccine-arm donors came from COV1001, a multicentre, randomized, double-blind, placebo-controlled phase I-IIa trial of Ad26.COV2.S in healthy adults. The TCR-sequenced set comprised roughly 30 samples: around 20 Ad26.COV2.S vaccine recipients, 5 placebo recipients and 8 SARS-CoV-2 convalescent individuals. TCRbeta repertoire sequencing was used to assess the specificity and breadth of SARS-CoV-2-reactive T cell receptors after Ad26.COV2.S vaccination. Ad26.COV2.S was given intramuscularly at 5x10^10 or 1x10^11 viral particles, as a single shot or as two shots 56 days apart. Trial participants were randomized into five groups of five, in which low-dose or high-dose Ad26.COV2.S was given once or twice, or placebo was given on both occasions. Throughout the experiments and outcome assessment, investigators stayed blinded to trial group allocation.

The germline V gene (reference sequence) specifies SEHNR as CDR1 and FQNEAQ as CDR2. The CDR3, from cysteine to phenylalanine, totals 15 residues. Only the CDR3 DNA stays, 45 bases, in frame from base 1. At the junction V is shortened by 5 bases and J by 3 bases; bases outside the gene matches: 7. The treatment or condition label, read with the paper, signifies: some 20 received Ad26.COV2.S at low or high dose, single or two shots; about five received placebo; per-sample allocation not given. Repertoires of vaccine and placebo recipients were sequenced from samples taken on day 63 after the first injection. In Cohort 1b, around 23 adults aged 18-55 years were enrolled at a single site in Boston, USA, between 29 July and 7 August 2020. Ad26.COV2.S was a replication-incompetent adenovirus type 26 vector expressing a prefusion-stabilized SARS-CoV-2 spike protein from the original Wuhan strain. Broad study findings and their caveats: The study lacked the statistical power to compare responses across vaccine doses or regimens. Non-spike TCR breadth was comparable between vaccine and placebo recipients, consistent with the vaccine containing only spike. The authors noted that total T cell responses may have been underestimated by the TCR breadth and depth analyses. After vaccination, spike-specific CD8+ and CD4+ T cell responses were reported to show substantial breadth. Ad26.COV2.S recipients had higher spike-specific TCR breadth than placebo recipients (P = 0.0014).

The TCR sequence derives from a person aged 18-65 years who received the Ad26.COV2.S COVID-19 vaccine or a placebo. Specimen: peripheral blood, collected in a trial of Ad26.COV2.S vaccine versus placebo. This receptor chain uses TRBV7-9 and TRBJ2-7; 10 bases in the middle match TRBD2. The DNA is TGTGCCAGCAGCCCCCCAACTAGCGGGGACTACGAGCAGTACTTC. Translated, it reads CASSPPTSGDYEQYF.